This T cell receptor (beta chain) was sequenced during a study of early T cells in non-severe SARS-CoV-2 infection. TCRdb passed the 5' RACE reads through MiXCR, listing each CDR3 protein once. There are approximately 48,000 distinct CDR3 sequences in the sample; approximately 8.5% occur only once, and 14% to 15% lies in the top ten. Germline CDR1 and CDR2: SGHTA and FQGTGA. The CDR3 contains 14 residues. The V end lost 1 base, the J end lost 8 bases, and 12 bases lay between the germline ends. This clonotype was picked up many times. The sample was whole blood. The origin of this receptor is an adult who was a healthcare worker with PCR-confirmed SARS-CoV-2 infection or an uninfected control (not recorded which). The chain is built from TRBV7-3 and TRBJ2-1; D gene uncertain. CDR3 loop: CASSLNRIPDEQFF. CDR3 in DNA: TGTGCCAGCAGCTTAAATCGGATCCCTGATGAGCAGTTCTTC.